This T cell receptor beta chain was identified during a study of blood T cell repertoires in COVID-19. The method was immunoSEQ multiplex PCR; TCRdb's version includes in-frame clones alone and lacks a portion of them. Among hundreds of thousands of clones listed, approximately 89% were seen once. Sequencing was carried out using peripheral blood. This receptor was taken from a woman aged 25-40 years who had recovered from COVID-19.

CDR3 residues: CASSSDRESGYTF. The CDR3 DNA reads as TGTGCCAGCAGCTCCGACAGGGAAAGCGGCTACACCTTC. V is TRBV7-3 and J is TRBJ1-2; 7 bases are shared with TRBD1. With V trimmed by 4 bases and J by 8 bases, 7 bases remained unmatched. CDR3 length: 13 residues. The germline CDR1 and CDR2 sequences are SGHTA and FQGTGA.